This T cell receptor (beta chain) was sequenced in a study of blood T cell repertoires in COVID-19. Study-wide background: Sources were T cells, B-cell-depleted T cells, or PBMCs; the material itself was cDNA or gDNA.

This clone appeared a few times. Germline-derived CDR1 and CDR2 are LNHDA and SQIVND (reference sequence). The V gene end was trimmed by 2 bases and the J gene end by 2 bases; junction bases not matched to a gene: 6. CDR3 length: 16 residues. Produced via immunoSEQ multiplex PCR; TCRdb's table is partial and in-frame only. The sample lists approximately 160,000 clones; about 80% were seen once. The rearrangement links TRBV19 to TRBJ1-5; 7 bases line up with TRBD1. The sample was PBMCs or T cells enriched from blood (not recorded which). This sequence originates from a man aged 45-65 years who had recovered from COVID-19. CDR3 protein: CASSITNRGGNQPQHF. The CDR3 coding sequence is TGTGCCAGTAGTATAACTAACAGGGGCGGCAATCAGCCCCAGCATTTT.